The present T cell receptor (beta chain) was sequenced within a study of regulatory T cells in long-lasting Graves disease (dated by TCRdb to the early 2020s). Turning to the overall study: In the newly diagnosed Graves' disease group, patients had been taking antithyroid drugs for less than 3 months. Patients with persistent Graves' disease were compared with patients with newly diagnosed Graves' disease using TCR sequencing and RNA sequencing of peripheral blood. The study was registered as a clinical trial and conducted in China. A total of approximately 35 samples underwent TCR sequencing: some 13 from persistent and roughly 20 from newly diagnosed Graves' disease patients. Findings and caveats that apply to the study as a whole: Sequencing and analysis were restricted to the TCR beta chain. Lower TCR Shannon entropy and fewer highly expanded clones were observed in persistent Graves' disease patients than in newly diagnosed patients, which suggested clonal expansion. A larger number of public clonotypes was shared among persistent patients (around 3,000) than among newly diagnosed patients (around 890). Preferential use of TRBV28, TRBJ1-2 and TRBJ2-5 was observed in persistent disease, whereas TRBV20-1 and TRBJ2-1 were favored in newly diagnosed disease. The authors acknowledged the small sample size as a limitation that may reduce accuracy. The study examined only peripheral blood because the primary lesion, thyroid tissue, could not be accessed.

This clonotype was seen many times. Its antigen has not been determined. The input lacks base qualities; no much larger clone sits a single base away. The library was obtained by multiplex PCR. Sequencing took place on an Illumina HiSeq 4000. iRepertoire HTBI primers and Arm-PCR amplification of CDR3 regions were used to construct TCR beta libraries. Before sequencing, the PCR products went through gel purification. In the paper's pipeline: Gene usage analysis of CDR3 amino acid clonotypes relied on the 60 to 65 TRBV and more than twelve TRBJ segments identified across samples. COPE and FqMerger were used to merge filtered high-quality paired reads into contigs. BLAST was used to align contigs to IMGT TRBV, TRBD and TRBJ reference genes, with CDR3 defined following IMGT. Highly expanded clones were defined as clonotypes with a frequency above 0.1%. Repertoire diversity was measured by Shannon entropy, and V-J evenness by the Gini coefficient. A clonotype was considered public if more than one individual shared it. TCRdb reran the public reads through fastp at Q25 and MiXCR, keeping productive beta chains. Rows with a matching CDR3 protein are joined into one entry that keeps the most common DNA and genes. V and J calls and clone size were set by TCRdb, not the authors. The sample data list approximately 210,000 distinct CDR3 sequences, and 18% of these were observed just once. 22% of the sample comes from the top ten.

The sample's time point, from its label and the paper: newly diagnosed GD, antithyroid drugs for less than 3 months. RNA was extracted from PBMCs in TRIzol for both TCR sequencing and RNA sequencing. Graves' disease was diagnosed according to American Thyroid Association guidelines. Patients for the study were recruited at an endocrinology department in Xi'an, China. From each patient, roughly 9 milliliters of peripheral blood was collected into an EDTA anticoagulant tube. Ficoll Paque Plus density gradient separation was used to isolate PBMCs, and no further T cell sorting was performed. An Agilent 2100 Bioanalyzer and agarose gel were used to check RNA quality, while a NanoDrop 2000 measured RNA concentration. The germline V gene supplies CDR1 MDHEN and CDR2 SYDVKM. Between the V and J ends, shortened by 7 bases and 1 base respectively, the junction contains 5 bases. Inclusive of the bounding cysteine and phenylalanine, the CDR3 is 12 residues long. Here the CDR3 DNA is all that survives: 36 bases in frame from base 1.

This clonotype was sampled from a female donor with Graves disease. Rearrangement joined TRBV28 to TRBJ1-5, with the D gene too uncertain to name. Material: peripheral blood mononuclear cells (PBMCs), obtained at new diagnosis, from a patient treated with antithyroid drugs. CDR3 protein: CASMDSNQPQHF. In nucleotide form, the sequence is TGTGCCAGCATGGACAGCAATCAGCCCCAGCATTTT.